These 24 T cell receptor beta chains came from one sample sequenced in a study of cytomegalovirus exposure and HLA in healthy donors. This PCR relied on a set of 60 Vbeta primers and 13 Jbeta primers. The protocol was immunoSEQ multiplex PCR, while the TCRdb copy is restricted to in-frame clones and leaves out a portion. The sample holds over 150,000 clones, approximately 84% seen once. Material for sequencing was PBMCs. The receptor set was obtained from a boy aged 2-15 years in good health and CMV-seronegative.

The chain links TRBV15 to TRBJ2-3, with TRBD2 as a possible D gene (5 bases). Trimming left V 2 bases short and J 3 bases short, with 9 bases between. The CDR3 runs 14 residues. Per germline, CDR1 LNHNV and CDR2 YYDKDF (reference sequence). The CDR3 region has the DNA TGTGCCACCAGCAGACTAGCTCCGACAGATACGCAGTATTTT. As protein: CATSRLAPTDTQYF. The full variable domain, completed using reference TRBV15 and TRBJ2-3, is DAMVIQNPRYQVTQFGKPVTLSCSQTLNHNVMYWYQQKSSQAPKLLFHYYDKDFNNEADTPDNFQSRRPNTSFCFLDIRSPGLGDTAMYLCATSRLAPTDTQYFGPGTRLTVL.

The chain recombines TRBV6-5 with TRBJ2-5; 8 positions match TRBD1. V was pared by 6 bases and J by 5 bases, with 8 bases of the junction left unmatched. The germline CDR1 and CDR2 sequences are MNHEY and SVGAGI. The CDR3 totals 14 residues. In DNA form, the CDR3 reads TGTGCCAGCAGGGGGACAGGTAGTGGGGAGACCCAGTACTTC. Amino acid sequence: CASRGTGSGETQYF.

The V and J genes are TRBV4-1 and TRBJ2-1; perhaps TRBD2 as D (6 bases). V gave up 3 bases and J gave up 5 bases, with 11 bases separating them. This CDR3 region has 14 residues. Germline values: CDR1 MGHRA, CDR2 YSYEKL. The CDR3 nucleotides are TGCGCCAGCAGCCAGCGGGGTCCGGACAATGAGCAGTTCTTC. Amino acids: CASSQRGPDNEQFF.

V is TRBV11-2 and J is TRBJ2-2; D possibly corresponds to TRBD2 (5 bases). V gave up 0 bases and J gave up 5 bases, with 13 bases separating them. CDR1 and CDR2 (germline): SGHAT, FQNNGV. This CDR3 is built from 16 residues. The CDR3 reads CASSLEGYPGTGELFF. In DNA form, the CDR3 reads TGTGCCAGCAGCTTAGAGGGCTACCCGGGGACCGGGGAGCTGTTTTTT.

This chain connects TRBV4-2 to TRBJ1-3; unclear D gene. Deletions cut 4 bases from V and 0 bases from J, with 13 bases between. Germline V lookup: CDR1 LGHNA, CDR2 YNFKEQ. This CDR3 is 16 amino acids long. The CDR3 here is CASSPQQLFSGNTIYF. The CDR3, as DNA: TGTGCCAGCAGCCCCCAACAGCTGTTCTCTGGAAACACCATATATTTT.

The chain joins TRBV2 to TRBJ2-1; a weak D match, TRBD2 (5 bases). V lost 4 bases to trimming and J lost 4 bases, with 8 bases between them. The germline gives CDR1 SNHLY, CDR2 FYNNEI. This CDR3 contains 13 residues. The DNA of the CDR3 is TGTGCCAGCAGTGTTTGGAGGTACAATGAGCAGTTCTTC. This encodes CASSVWRYNEQFF.

The J gene is TRBJ2-1, the V gene TRBV7-2, with D perhaps matching TRBD2 (6 bases). From germline, CDR1 is SGHTA and CDR2 FQGNSA. Trimming removed 1 base from V and 2 bases from J, with 15 bases in between. The CDR3 is 17 amino acids. CDR3 coding DNA: TGTGCCAGCAGCTTAGATCGTCGGGCGGGGACCTACAATGAGCAGTTCTTC. Amino acids: CASSLDRRAGTYNEQFF.

V and J are TRBV12-5 and TRBJ2-3, with a weak D call TRBD1 (5 bases). Germline CDR1 reads LGHNT; CDR2 reads FRNRAP. With 6 bases removed from V and 7 bases from J, the gap between germline ends came to 8 bases. The CDR3 has 11 residues. The CDR3 is CASGTANTQYF. The CDR3 region has the DNA TGTGCTAGTGGGACAGCAAATACGCAGTATTTT.

CDR3 DNA sequence: TGTGCCAGCAGCCTGTCTACTAGCTCCCGACGGGATACGAATGAGCAGTTCTTC. It yields the protein CASSLSTSSRRDTNEQFF. The chain couples TRBV7-9 to TRBJ2-1, with D possibly TRBD2 on 6 matching bases. CDR1 is SEHNR, CDR2 FQNEAQ, per germline (reference sequence). Between the trimmed V and J ends, which lost 5 bases and 7 bases, there was a span of 27 bases. There are 18 residues in the CDR3. Combining the CDR3 with reference TRBV7-9 and TRBJ2-1 gives the whole variable domain DTGVSQNPRHKITKRGQNVTFRCDPISEHNRLYWYRQTLGQGPEFLTYFQNEAQLEKSRLLSDRFSAERPKGSFSTLEIQRTEQGDSAMYLCASSLSTSSRRDTNEQFFGPGTRLTVL.

The chain links TRBV4-1 to TRBJ2-1; possibly TRBD2 for D (6 bases). V was shortened by 1 base and J by 0 bases, with 13 bases between the two germline ends. The CDR3 contains 17 residues. CDR1 is MGHRA and CDR2 is YSYEKL in the germline V gene. CDR3 residues: CASSQGPGLPSYNEQFF. CDR3 DNA: TGCGCCAGCAGCCAAGGGCCTGGACTACCCTCCTACAATGAGCAGTTCTTC.

This clone was seen a single time. The gene calls are TRBV2 and TRBJ1-5, with 7 bases that match TRBD1. Germline CDR1 reads SNHLY; CDR2 reads FYNNEI. The CDR3 contains 15 residues. V was clipped by 3 bases and J by 1 base; unmatched bases: 3. CDR3 nucleotide sequence: TGTGCCAGCAGTGAGGGACAGACGAGCAATCAGCCCCAGCATTTT. This translates into CASSEGQTSNQPQHF.

This clone was recorded once. The chain uses TRBV12-5 and TRBJ2-7; D gene uncertain. This CDR3 comprises 16 residues. In germline, CDR1 is LGHNT, CDR2 FRNRAP. Trimming shortened V by 3 bases and J by 0 bases, and 15 bases separated the two germline ends. The chain's CDR3 is CASGFSHERFSYEQYF. CDR3 sequence (DNA): TGTGCTAGTGGTTTCTCCCATGAGAGGTTCTCCTACGAGCAGTACTTC.

The chain employs TRBV18 and TRBJ2-7; D possibly corresponds to TRBD1 (6 bases). Germline V CDR1 and CDR2: KGHSH, LQKENI. V dropped 2 bases and J dropped 5 bases, with 13 bases sitting between them. This CDR3 is built from 14 residues. The CDR3 bases are TGTGCCAGCTCACCAAGAACAGGGTTCGACGAGCAGTACTTC. This sequence encodes CASSPRTGFDEQYF.

The genes are TRBV29-1 and TRBJ2-3; tentatively, D is TRBD2 (5 bases). The V end lost 2 bases, the J end lost 1 base, and 10 bases lay between the germline ends. CDR1 and CDR2 (germline): SQVTM, ANQGSEA. This CDR3 spans 14 amino acids. CDR3 protein: CSVERESGTDTQYF. CDR3 bases: TGCAGCGTTGAAAGGGAGAGCGGCACAGATACGCAGTATTTT.

The chain is built from TRBV28 and TRBJ2-1; tentative D call: TRBD1 (6 bases). CDR3 length: 15 amino acids. Germline CDR1 is MDHEN and CDR2 is SYDVKM. V was cut by 5 bases and J by 4 bases, with 15 bases left in between. The chain's CDR3 is CASSPHGQTYNEQFF. As DNA, the CDR3 is TGTGCCAGCAGTCCTCACGGACAGACTTACAATGAGCAGTTCTTC.

This rearrangement joins TRBV19 to TRBJ1-5; tentative D call: TRBD1 (6 bases). V lost 4 bases and J 6 bases, leaving 19 bases between the germline ends. In germline, CDR1 is LNHDA, CDR2 SQIVND (reference sequence). The CDR3 loop spans 16 amino acids. CDR3: CASSTTPPDSLQPQHF. DNA of the CDR3: TGTGCCAGTAGTACGACCCCACCGGACAGCCTTCAGCCCCAGCATTTT. The whole variable domain, remainder taken from reference TRBV19 and TRBJ1-5, is DGGITQSPKYLFRKEGQNVTLSCEQNLNHDAMYWYRQDPGQGLRLIYYSQIVNDFQKGDIAEGYSVSREKKESFPLTVTSAQKNPTAFYLCASSTTPPDSLQPQHFGDGTRLSIL.

As regards this clone: The junction does not match germline at one end; this may be a read error. The chain has TRBV29-1 and TRBJ2-1; D is undetermined. Germline lookup yields CDR1 SQVTM and CDR2 ANQGSEA. The CDR3 loop spans 11 amino acids. CDR3 in DNA: TGCAGCCTTGAGGAGTACAATGAGCAGTTCTTC. It yields the protein CSLEEYNEQFF.

This clone was recorded only once. The chain uses TRBV28 and TRBJ2-2; TRBD1 agrees at 7 bases. CDR3 length: 14 residues. Unmatched junction bases numbered 7, after V lost 7 bases and J lost 5 bases. The V gene's germline CDR1 is MDHEN and CDR2 SYDVKM. The CDR3 DNA reads TGTGCCAGCACCATCCCACAGGGGACCGGGGAGCTGTTTTTT. Translated: CASTIPQGTGELFF. The full variable domain, rest sourced from reference TRBV28 and TRBJ2-2, is DVKVTQSSRYLVKRTGEKVFLECVQDMDHENMFWYRQDPGLGLRLIYFSYDVKMKEKGDIPEGYSVSREKKERFSLILESASTNQTSMYLCASTIPQGTGELFFGEGSRLTVL.

This chain connects TRBV7-2 to TRBJ2-7, with D tentatively TRBD1 (5 bases). CDR1 is SGHTA and CDR2 is FQGNSA in the germline V gene. The CDR3 spans 15 residues. V shed 3 bases and J shed 2 bases, with 14 bases lying between them. The CDR3 DNA follows: TGTGCCAGCAGCTTTAACGCAGGGAATACCTACGAGCAGTACTTC. Translating it yields CASSFNAGNTYEQYF.

A word on this clone: Other DNA sequences in this specimen translate into the identical CDR3. The chain combines TRBV5-4 with TRBJ1-2, with D possibly being TRBD1 (5 bases). Between the trimmed V and J ends, which lost 0 bases and 2 bases, there was a span of 14 bases. The CDR3 extends over 16 amino acids. Germline CDR1 is SGHNT and CDR2 is YYREEE (reference sequence). The DNA for the CDR3 is TGTGCCAGCAGCTTGGGTCCCACAGGCGAGAACTATGGCTACACCTTC. Translating gives CASSLGPTGENYGYTF.

CDR3 protein: CASSLTPGEGTYEQYF. In DNA, the CDR3 is TGCGCCAGCAGCTTGACCCCAGGGGAAGGGACCTACGAGCAGTACTTC. This chain connects TRBV5-1 to TRBJ2-7; TRBD1 is a possible D gene (6 bases). This CDR3 spans 16 amino acids. The V gene's germline CDR1 is SGHRS and CDR2 YFSETQ. The V gene lost 1 base and the J gene lost 2 bases, with 16 bases spanning the gap. Drawing the rest from reference TRBV5-1 and TRBJ2-7, the complete variable domain is KAGVTQTPRYLIKTRGQQVTLSCSPISGHRSVSWYQQTPGQGLQFLFEYFSETQRNKGNFPGRFSGRQFSNSRSEMNVSTLELGDSALYLCASSLTPGEGTYEQYFGPGTRLTVT.

This clone was seen just once. The rearrangement joins TRBV5-5 to TRBJ2-2; the D gene is possibly TRBD2 (6 bases). V was cut by 7 bases and J by 9 bases, with 19 bases left in between. The CDR3 spans 14 residues. Germline V gene lookup returns CDR1 SGHKS and CDR2 YYEKEE (reference sequence). The CDR3 sequence is CASEPPQGGRELFF. As DNA, the CDR3 is TGTGCCAGCGAACCCCCCCAGGGAGGCCGGGAGCTGTTTTTT.

The J gene is TRBJ2-5, the V gene TRBV25-1; TRBD1 is a possible D gene (6 bases). From germline, CDR1 is MGHDK and CDR2 SYGVNS. V was trimmed by 1 base and J by 5 bases, leaving 14 bases between them. This CDR3 is built from 15 residues. CDR3: CASSELNRVEETQYF. In DNA, the CDR3 is TGTGCCAGCAGTGAATTGAACAGGGTAGAGGAGACCCAGTACTTC.

The J gene is TRBJ2-2, the V gene TRBV27, with 9 bases identical to TRBD1. The CDR3 has 14 amino acids. The germline V gene has CDR1 MNHEY and CDR2 SMNVEV (reference sequence). V gave up 6 bases and J gave up 1 base; unmatched junction bases: 0. CDR3 protein: CASRGQGNTGELFF. DNA of the CDR3: TGTGCCAGCAGGGGACAGGGGAACACCGGGGAGCTGTTTTTT.